What follows are 27 T cell receptor beta chains derived from one specimen sequenced in a study of T-cell reconstitution after alpha-beta-depleted transplantation in children. Unique molecular identifiers tagged the TCRbeta library. MiXCR, run by TCRdb on the PCR reads, gives a single entry per CDR3 protein. This sample yields 900,000 or so distinct CDR3 sequences, of which around 17% are seen a single time; roughly 4.8% belongs to the top ten. The sample here was PBMCs, mostly from graft donor cells, taken 360 days after TCRalphabeta/CD19-depleted stem cell transplant. All receptors derive from a male patient younger than 18 who had a stem cell transplant for acute lymphoblastic leukemia, so the T cells may come from the graft donor.

The chain recombines TRBV29-1 with TRBJ2-2; the D gene is possibly TRBD1 (6 bases). This CDR3 spans 16 amino acids. CDR1 and CDR2 from the germline V gene are SQVTM and ANQGSEA. The germline V and J ends were trimmed by 3 bases and 1 base, with 15 bases remaining between them. This chain's CDR3 is CSVEGSGVLNTGELFF. Here the CDR3 DNA reads TGCAGCGTTGAGGGATCAGGGGTCCTGAACACCGGGGAGCTGTTTTTT.

This chain connects TRBV20-1 to TRBJ2-7; perhaps TRBD2 as D (5 bases). Germline V CDR1 and CDR2: DFQATT, SNEGSKA (reference sequence). The CDR3 contains 14 residues. V shed 3 bases and J shed 3 bases, with 15 bases lying between them. The chain's CDR3 is CSASRPGVNYEQYF. The CDR3 DNA is TGCAGTGCTAGCCGCCCCGGGGTTAACTACGAGCAGTACTTC.

CDR3 DNA sequence: TGTGCCAGCAGCTCCGGGACTAGCGGGAACTCTGGGGCCAACGTCCTGACTTTC. This translates into CASSSGTSGNSGANVLTF. This rearrangement joins TRBV11-1 to TRBJ2-6, with 13 bases matching TRBD2. Germline V gene sequence: CDR1 SGHAT, CDR2 FQDESV (reference sequence). This CDR3 has 18 amino acids. The trim removed 4 bases at V and 0 bases at J, leaving 3 bases unmatched.

The sample holds a few counts of this clonotype. This rearrangement joins TRBV2 to TRBJ2-1, with D hard to call. Deletions cut 6 bases from V and 5 bases from J, with 20 bases between. The CDR3 covers 16 residues. Germline values: CDR1 SNHLY, CDR2 FYNNEI. The CDR3 here is CASSAHGRLPHNEQFF. CDR3 sequence (DNA): TGTGCCAGCAGCGCCCACGGACGCCTCCCCCACAATGAGCAGTTCTTC.

This chain joins TRBV6-5 and TRBJ1-1; 10 bases are a match to TRBD1. The CDR3 contains 13 residues. V lost 6 bases to trimming and J lost 5 bases; unmatched junction nucleotides: 3. Germline V gene lookup returns CDR1 MNHEY and CDR2 SVGAGI. The CDR3 DNA reads as TGTGCCAGCAGCACGGGACAGGGGACTGAAGCTTTCTTT. This encodes CASSTGQGTEAFF.

This clonotype has a handful of counts. The J gene is TRBJ2-1, the V gene TRBV12-3 or TRBV12-4; D is ambiguous. The CDR3 is made up of 13 amino acids. The ends were cut back, 3 bases at V and 5 bases at J, with 8 bases in the middle. CDR3 sequence: CASSFGPHNEQFF. CDR3 coding DNA: TGTGCCAGCAGTTTTGGCCCCCACAATGAGCAGTTCTTC.

The V gene is TRBV4-1, the J gene TRBJ2-5; weak D call: TRBD2 (5 bases). Trimming removed 3 bases at V and 5 bases at J, with 13 bases between. CDR1 is MGHRA and CDR2 is YSYEKL in the germline V gene. The CDR3 length is 14 residues. This chain's CDR3 is CASSQGGGAETQYF. The CDR3, as DNA: TGCGCCAGCAGCCAGGGCGGAGGAGCCGAGACCCAGTACTTC.

The genes are TRBV27 and TRBJ1-1, with 8 bases lining up with TRBD1. Germline V lookup: CDR1 MNHEY, CDR2 SMNVEV (reference sequence). The CDR3 contains 15 residues. V gave up 2 bases and J gave up 5 bases; unmatched junction bases: 7. The CDR3 bases are TGTGCCAGCAGTTTAAGGACAGGGTTCTTAACTGAAGCTTTCTTT. As protein: CASSLRTGFLTEAFF.

This clonotype was detected only once. The CDR3 loop reads CASRRRMVAGEGNEQYF. CDR3 DNA: TGTGCCAGCAGGAGACGGATGGTAGCGGGAGAGGGCAACGAGCAGTACTTC. The chain couples TRBV12-3 or TRBV12-4 to TRBJ2-7; 9 bases agree with TRBD2. This CDR3 is 17 amino acids long. V lost 6 bases, J lost 5 bases, and 17 bases stayed unmatched.

The chain employs TRBV3-1 and TRBJ2-3; D is uncertain. Germline V gives CDR1 LGHDT, CDR2 YNNKEL (reference sequence). Trimming cost V 5 bases and J 2 bases, with 8 bases left between them. This CDR3 is 13 amino acids long. CDR3 bases: TGTGCCAGCAGCTTTCGGACCACAGATACGCAGTATTTT. Protein sequence: CASSFRTTDTQYF.

The chain combines TRBV27 with TRBJ2-1, with TRBD2 as a possible D gene (5 bases). The germline V gene encodes CDR1 MNHEY and CDR2 SMNVEV (reference sequence). The CDR3 has 13 amino acids. The V end was cut by 3 bases, the J end by 7 bases, with 10 bases between. The DNA for the CDR3 is TGTGCCAGCAGTTTCCCGGGGAAAAATGAGCAGTTCTTC. Translation: CASSFPGKNEQFF.

This chain connects TRBV20-1 to TRBJ2-2, with TRBD1 as a possible D gene (7 bases). This CDR3 region has 15 residues. V was cut by 6 bases and J by 4 bases, with 18 bases left in between. Germline V lookup: CDR1 DFQATT, CDR2 SNEGSKA (reference sequence). The CDR3 bases are TGCAGTGCCATCCTACAGGGGAGGCGCACCGGGGAGCTGTTTTTT. Amino acids: CSAILQGRRTGELFF.

This clonotype was counted many times. The CDR3 sequence is CASTLTSDREGEQYF. The CDR3 DNA reads as TGTGCCAGCACCTTGACGTCGGACAGGGAGGGGGAGCAGTACTTC. J is TRBJ2-7 and V is TRBV6-4; D may be TRBD1 (8 bases). The germline V gene encodes CDR1 MRHNA and CDR2 SNTAGT. The CDR3 has 15 amino acids. V dropped 7 bases and J dropped 7 bases, with 23 bases sitting between them.

The rearrangement links TRBV5-1 to TRBJ2-1, with 9 nucleotides matching TRBD1. The V segment lost 3 bases and the J segment 8 bases; nucleotides outside the gene matches: 6. The CDR3 spans 14 residues. CDR1 SGHRS and CDR2 YFSETQ come from the germline V gene. The CDR3 sequence is CASSWTGEEYEQFF. For the CDR3, the DNA is TGCGCCAGCAGCTGGACAGGGGAAGAGTATGAGCAGTTCTTC.

At least ten counts were recorded for this clonotype. The chain is built from TRBV2 and TRBJ2-1, with D perhaps matching TRBD2 (5 bases). The germline CDR1 and CDR2 sequences are SNHLY and FYNNEI. There are 14 residues in the CDR3. V lost 3 bases and J 4 bases, leaving 10 bases between the germline ends. The CDR3 protein is CASSDLAGYNEQFF. In DNA, the CDR3 is TGTGCCAGCAGTGATCTAGCCGGATACAATGAGCAGTTCTTC.

The chain recombines TRBV20-1 with TRBJ2-2, with 8 bases aligning to TRBD1. Trimming cost V 0 bases and J 1 base; bases outside gene matches: 4. The CDR3 spans 16 residues. Germline-derived CDR1 and CDR2 are DFQATT and SNEGSKA (reference sequence). The CDR3 DNA reads TGCAGTGCTAGAGATCGGACAGGGTGGAACACCGGGGAGCTGTTTTTT. Protein: CSARDRTGWNTGELFF.

A remark on this clonotype: Sequence at one end of the junction differs from germline and may be a read error. The CDR3: CTSSFGRRNYGYTF. CDR3 coding DNA: TGTACCAGCAGTTTCGGGAGAAGGAACTATGGCTACACCTTC. The chain employs TRBV6-7 and TRBJ1-2; D not resolved. TRBV6-7 carries the ORF label, with uncertain function. CDR3 size: 14 residues.

Ten or more counts support this clonotype. The chain employs TRBV7-8 and TRBJ2-4; D remains unclear. Trimming removed 1 base at V and 1 base at J, with 11 bases between. Germline V lookup: CDR1 SGHVS, CDR2 FQNEAQ. The CDR3 totals 16 residues. The CDR3 bases are TGTGCCAGCAGCTTAGAAAGGCTGTTCGCCAAAAACATTCAGTACTTC. Encoded protein: CASSLERLFAKNIQYF.

The V call is TRBV11-2, the J call TRBJ2-7, with D hard to call. CDR3 size: 13 residues. Germline values: CDR1 SGHAT, CDR2 FQNNGV. V lost 0 bases and J 7 bases, leaving 10 bases between the germline ends. The CDR3 sequence is CASSLEVRLEQYF. CDR3 coding DNA: TGTGCCAGCAGCTTAGAGGTCCGCCTTGAGCAGTACTTC.

The chain couples TRBV7-9 to TRBJ2-7; D is ambiguous. Between the trimmed V and J ends, which lost 4 bases and 3 bases, there was a span of 13 bases. CDR1 SEHNR and CDR2 FQNEAQ come from the germline V gene (reference sequence). The CDR3 consists of 14 residues. The CDR3 loop is CASSSGLLGYEQYF. In DNA, the CDR3 is TGTGCCAGCAGCTCCGGCCTCCTAGGCTACGAGCAGTACTTC.

This clonotype has just a few counts. CDR3 loop: CASSLGQTIPPELFF. DNA of the CDR3: TGCGCCAGCAGCTTGGGACAGACGATACCTCCGGAGCTGTTTTTT. J is TRBJ2-2 and V is TRBV5-1, with D perhaps matching TRBD1 (5 bases). Germline-derived CDR1 and CDR2 are SGHRS and YFSETQ. This CDR3 is 15 amino acids long. Trimming pared 0 bases from V and 10 bases from J, leaving 16 bases between.

This clonotype has a count of ten or more. The rearrangement uses TRBV5-1 and TRBJ2-1; D gene uncertain. The V and J ends lost 5 bases and 7 bases respectively, with 4 bases between them. In germline, CDR1 is SGHRS, CDR2 YFSETQ. This CDR3 is 10 amino acids long. The CDR3: CASSVNEQFF. DNA for the CDR3: TGCGCCAGCAGTGTGAATGAGCAGTTCTTC.

This clonotype was seen only a few times. This chain joins TRBV4-2 and TRBJ2-2, with D maybe TRBD2 (5 bases). Germline CDR1 and CDR2: LGHNA and YNFKEQ. V was shortened by 0 bases and J by 5 bases, with 10 bases between the two germline ends. There are 15 residues in the CDR3. This CDR3 reads CASSQEDWITGELFF. The CDR3 region has the DNA TGTGCCAGCAGCCAAGAGGACTGGATAACCGGGGAGCTGTTTTTT.

The chain links TRBV9 to TRBJ2-1; 9 bases match TRBD2. The CDR3 consists of 17 residues. Germline CDR1 reads SGDLS; CDR2 reads YYNGEE. Losses at the gene ends were 0 bases for V and 3 bases for J; bases not matched to a gene: 7. The CDR3 loop reads CASSVGEREDYYNEQFF. DNA of the CDR3: TGTGCCAGCAGCGTAGGAGAGCGGGAGGACTACTACAATGAGCAGTTCTTC.

The chain carries TRBV5-1 and TRBJ2-7; 16 nucleotides line up with TRBD2. CDR1 and CDR2 from the germline V gene are SGHRS and YFSETQ. J lost 0 bases, V lost 8 bases, and 11 bases had no gene match. This CDR3 is 18 amino acids long. CDR3 DNA: TGCGCCAGTTTCGACTTGGGACTAGCGGGAGGGCCCTCCTACGAGCAGTACTTC. It codes for CASFDLGLAGGPSYEQYF.

The chain carries TRBV12-3 or TRBV12-4 and TRBJ2-7, with a tentative D call TRBD1 (6 bases). The CDR3 sequence is 12 residues long. Trimming removed 7 bases at V and 3 bases at J, with 10 bases between. CDR3 residues: CASTQGFYEQYF. In nucleotides, the CDR3 is TGTGCCAGCACTCAGGGGTTCTACGAGCAGTACTTC.

The rearrangement links TRBV27 to TRBJ2-1, with D possibly being TRBD1 (6 bases). The ends were cut back, 6 bases at V and 2 bases at J, with 11 bases in the middle. The germline V gene has CDR1 MNHEY and CDR2 SMNVEV (reference sequence). The CDR3 consists of 14 residues. This CDR3 is CASRADRAYNEQFF. As DNA, the CDR3 is TGTGCCAGCAGAGCGGACAGAGCCTACAATGAGCAGTTCTTC.